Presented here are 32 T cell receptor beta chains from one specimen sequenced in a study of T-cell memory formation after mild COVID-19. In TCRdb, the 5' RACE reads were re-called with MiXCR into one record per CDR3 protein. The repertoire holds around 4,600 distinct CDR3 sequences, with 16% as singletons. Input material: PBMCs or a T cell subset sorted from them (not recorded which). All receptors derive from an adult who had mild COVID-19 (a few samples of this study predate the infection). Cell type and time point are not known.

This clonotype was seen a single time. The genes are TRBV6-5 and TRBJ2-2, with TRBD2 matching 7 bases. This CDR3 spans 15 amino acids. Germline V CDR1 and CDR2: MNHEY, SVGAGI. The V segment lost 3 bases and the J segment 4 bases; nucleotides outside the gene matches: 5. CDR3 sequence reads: CASSYLAGATGELFF. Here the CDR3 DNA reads TGTGCCAGCAGTTATCTTGCGGGAGCCACCGGGGAGCTGTTTTTT.

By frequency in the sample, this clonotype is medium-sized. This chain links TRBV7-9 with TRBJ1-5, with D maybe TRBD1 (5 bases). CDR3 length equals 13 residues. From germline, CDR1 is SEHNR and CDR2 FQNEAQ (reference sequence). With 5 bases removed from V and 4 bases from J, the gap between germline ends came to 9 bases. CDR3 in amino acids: CASSPRANQPQHF. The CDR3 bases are TGTGCCAGCAGCCCCAGGGCGAATCAGCCCCAGCATTTT.

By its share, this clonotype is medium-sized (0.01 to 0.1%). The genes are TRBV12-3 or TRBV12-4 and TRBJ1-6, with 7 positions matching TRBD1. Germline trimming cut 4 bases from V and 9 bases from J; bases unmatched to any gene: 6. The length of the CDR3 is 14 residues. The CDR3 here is CASSSTGDSSPLHF. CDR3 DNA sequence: TGTGCCAGCAGTTCAACAGGGGACTCTTCACCCCTCCACTTT.

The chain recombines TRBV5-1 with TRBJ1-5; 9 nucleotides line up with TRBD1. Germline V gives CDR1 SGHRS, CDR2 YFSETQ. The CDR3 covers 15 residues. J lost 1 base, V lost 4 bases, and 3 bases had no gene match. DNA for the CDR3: TGCGCCAGCAGCCCAGGGACAGGGAGCAATCAGCCCCAGCATTTT. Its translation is CASSPGTGSNQPQHF. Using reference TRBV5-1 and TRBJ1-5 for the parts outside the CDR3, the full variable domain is KAGVTQTPRYLIKTRGQQVTLSCSPISGHRSVSWYQQTPGQGLQFLFEYFSETQRNKGNFPGRFSGRQFSNSRSEMNVSTLELGDSALYLCASSPGTGSNQPQHFGDGTRLSIL.

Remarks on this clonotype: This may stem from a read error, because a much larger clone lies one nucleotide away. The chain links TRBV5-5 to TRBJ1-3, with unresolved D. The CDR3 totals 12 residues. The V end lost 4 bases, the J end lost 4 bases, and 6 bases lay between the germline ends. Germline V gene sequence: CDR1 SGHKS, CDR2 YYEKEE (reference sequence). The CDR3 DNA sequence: TGTGCCAGCAGCGCTTTGGGAAACACCATATATTTT. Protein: CASSALGNTIYF.

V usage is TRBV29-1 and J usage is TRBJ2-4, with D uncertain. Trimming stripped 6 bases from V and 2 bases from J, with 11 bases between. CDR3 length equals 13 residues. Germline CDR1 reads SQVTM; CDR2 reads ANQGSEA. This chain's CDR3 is CSVRWGSKNIQYF. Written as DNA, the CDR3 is TGCAGCGTAAGATGGGGTTCCAAAAACATTCAGTACTTC.

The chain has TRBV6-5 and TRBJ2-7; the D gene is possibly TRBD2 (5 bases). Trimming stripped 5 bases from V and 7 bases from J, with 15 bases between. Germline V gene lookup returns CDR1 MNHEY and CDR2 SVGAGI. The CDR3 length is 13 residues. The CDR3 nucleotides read TGTGCCAGCAGTCCCCCCAACGGGGTAGAGCAGTACTTC. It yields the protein CASSPPNGVEQYF.

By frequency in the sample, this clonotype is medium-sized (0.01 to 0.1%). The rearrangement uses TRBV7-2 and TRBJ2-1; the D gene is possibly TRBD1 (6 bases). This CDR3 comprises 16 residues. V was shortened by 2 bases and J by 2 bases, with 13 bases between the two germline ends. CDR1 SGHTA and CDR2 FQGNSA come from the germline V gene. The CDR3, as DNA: TGTGCCAGCAGCTTATTGCTAGGGGGTCCCTACAATGAGCAGTTCTTC. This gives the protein CASSLLLGGPYNEQFF.

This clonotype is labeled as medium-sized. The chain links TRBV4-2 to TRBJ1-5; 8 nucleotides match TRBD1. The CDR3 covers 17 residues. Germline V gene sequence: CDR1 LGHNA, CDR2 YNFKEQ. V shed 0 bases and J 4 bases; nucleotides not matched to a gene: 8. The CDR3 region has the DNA TGTGCCAGCAGCCAAGAAGGTTCAGGGGGCTTAAATCAGCCCCAGCATTTT. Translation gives CASSQEGSGGLNQPQHF.

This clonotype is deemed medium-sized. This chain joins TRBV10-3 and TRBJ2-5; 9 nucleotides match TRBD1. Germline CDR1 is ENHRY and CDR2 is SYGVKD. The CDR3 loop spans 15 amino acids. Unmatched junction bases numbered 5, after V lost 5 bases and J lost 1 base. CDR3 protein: CAISPRDRVQETQYF. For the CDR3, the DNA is TGTGCCATCAGTCCCCGGGACAGGGTCCAAGAGACCCAGTACTTC.

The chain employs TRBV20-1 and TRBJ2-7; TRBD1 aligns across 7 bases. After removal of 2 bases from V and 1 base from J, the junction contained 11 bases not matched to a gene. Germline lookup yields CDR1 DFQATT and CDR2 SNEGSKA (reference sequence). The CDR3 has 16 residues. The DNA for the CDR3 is TGCAGTGCTAGACCCCTAAGGACAGGAGATTCCTACGAGCAGTACTTC. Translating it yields CSARPLRTGDSYEQYF.

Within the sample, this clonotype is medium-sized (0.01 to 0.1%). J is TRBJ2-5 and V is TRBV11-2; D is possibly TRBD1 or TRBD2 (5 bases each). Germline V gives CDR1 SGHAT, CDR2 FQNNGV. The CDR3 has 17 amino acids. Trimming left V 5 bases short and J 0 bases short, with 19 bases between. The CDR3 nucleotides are TGTGCCAGCAGCCCTTTCCCCGGGACGACCGACCAAGAGACCCAGTACTTC. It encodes CASSPFPGTTDQETQYF.

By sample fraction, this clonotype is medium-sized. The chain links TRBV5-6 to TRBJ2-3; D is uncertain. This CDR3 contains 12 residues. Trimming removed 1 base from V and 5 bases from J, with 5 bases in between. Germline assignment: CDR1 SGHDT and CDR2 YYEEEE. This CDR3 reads CASSLQVDTQYF. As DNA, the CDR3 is TGTGCCAGCAGCTTGCAGGTAGATACGCAGTATTTT.

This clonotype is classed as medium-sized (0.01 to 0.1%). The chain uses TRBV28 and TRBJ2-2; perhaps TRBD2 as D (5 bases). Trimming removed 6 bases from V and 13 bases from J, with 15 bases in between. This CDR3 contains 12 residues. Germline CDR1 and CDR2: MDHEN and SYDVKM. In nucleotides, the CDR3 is TGTGCCAGCAGCATCCCCACACGGGGGCTGTTTTTT. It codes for CASSIPTRGLFF.

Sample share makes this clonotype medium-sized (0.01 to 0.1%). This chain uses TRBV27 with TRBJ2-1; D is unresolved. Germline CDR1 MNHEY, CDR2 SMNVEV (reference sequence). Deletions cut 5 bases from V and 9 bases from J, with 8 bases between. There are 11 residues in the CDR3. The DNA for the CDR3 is TGTGCCAGCAGTCACCCCCCTGAGCAGTTCTTC. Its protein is CASSHPPEQFF.

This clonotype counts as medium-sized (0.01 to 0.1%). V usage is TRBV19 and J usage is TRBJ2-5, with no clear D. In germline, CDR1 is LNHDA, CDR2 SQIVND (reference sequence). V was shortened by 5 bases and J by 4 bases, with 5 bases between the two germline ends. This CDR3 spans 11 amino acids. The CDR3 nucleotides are TGTGCCAGTAGTTTGGGAGAGACCCAGTACTTC. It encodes CASSLGETQYF.

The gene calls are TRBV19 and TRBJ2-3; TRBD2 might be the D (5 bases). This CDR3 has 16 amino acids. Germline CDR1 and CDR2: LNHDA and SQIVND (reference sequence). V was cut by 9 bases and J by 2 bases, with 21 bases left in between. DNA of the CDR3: TGTGCCAGCAGTTCGTTGAGGGAGTACCCCACAGATACGCAGTATTTT. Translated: CASSSLREYPTDTQYF.

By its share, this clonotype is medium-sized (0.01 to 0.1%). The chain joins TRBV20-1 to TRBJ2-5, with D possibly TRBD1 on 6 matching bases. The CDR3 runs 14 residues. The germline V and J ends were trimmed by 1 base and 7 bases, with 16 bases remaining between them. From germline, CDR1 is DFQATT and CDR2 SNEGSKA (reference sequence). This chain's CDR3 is CSARVRDTRWTQYF. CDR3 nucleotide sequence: TGCAGTGCTAGAGTCCGGGACACCAGATGGACCCAGTACTTC.

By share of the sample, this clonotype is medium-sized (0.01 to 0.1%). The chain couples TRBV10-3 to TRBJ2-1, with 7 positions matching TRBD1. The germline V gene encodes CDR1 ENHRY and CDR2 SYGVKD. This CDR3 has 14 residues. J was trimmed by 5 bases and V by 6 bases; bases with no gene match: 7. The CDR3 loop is CAIRQQGVNNEQFF. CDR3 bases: TGTGCCATCAGGCAGCAGGGGGTCAACAATGAGCAGTTCTTC.

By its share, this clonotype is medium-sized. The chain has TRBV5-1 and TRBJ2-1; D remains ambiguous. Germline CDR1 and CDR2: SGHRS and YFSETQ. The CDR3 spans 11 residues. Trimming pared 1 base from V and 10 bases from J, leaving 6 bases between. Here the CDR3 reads CASSLFQEQFF. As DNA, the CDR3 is TGCGCCAGCAGCTTGTTCCAAGAGCAGTTCTTC.

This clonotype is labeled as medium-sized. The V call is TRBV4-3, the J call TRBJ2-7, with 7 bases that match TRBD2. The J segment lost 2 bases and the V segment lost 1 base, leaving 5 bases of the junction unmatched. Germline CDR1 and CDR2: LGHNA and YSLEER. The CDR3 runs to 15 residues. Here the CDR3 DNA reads TGCGCCAGCAGCCAAGTGGGCGGGGGAGCCTACGAGCAGTACTTC. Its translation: CASSQVGGGAYEQYF.

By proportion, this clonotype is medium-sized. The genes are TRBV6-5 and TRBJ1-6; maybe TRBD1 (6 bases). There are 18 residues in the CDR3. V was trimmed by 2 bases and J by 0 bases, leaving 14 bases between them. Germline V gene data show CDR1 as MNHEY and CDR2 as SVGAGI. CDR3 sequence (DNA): TGTGCCAGCAGTTACCAGGGGACTCCGAGCTCCTATAATTCACCCCTCCACTTT. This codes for CASSYQGTPSSYNSPLHF.

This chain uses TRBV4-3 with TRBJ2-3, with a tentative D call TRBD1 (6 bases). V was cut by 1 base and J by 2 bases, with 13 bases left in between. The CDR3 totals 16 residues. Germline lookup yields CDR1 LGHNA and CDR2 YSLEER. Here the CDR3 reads CASSQATGYDTDTQYF. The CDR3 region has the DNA TGCGCCAGCAGCCAAGCGACAGGATATGACACAGATACGCAGTATTTT.

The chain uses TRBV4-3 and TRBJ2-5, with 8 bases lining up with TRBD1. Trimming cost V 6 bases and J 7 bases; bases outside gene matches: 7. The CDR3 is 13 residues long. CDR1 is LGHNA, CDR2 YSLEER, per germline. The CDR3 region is CASSQDRVRTQYF. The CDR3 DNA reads TGCGCCAGCAGTCAGGACAGGGTCAGGACCCAGTACTTC.

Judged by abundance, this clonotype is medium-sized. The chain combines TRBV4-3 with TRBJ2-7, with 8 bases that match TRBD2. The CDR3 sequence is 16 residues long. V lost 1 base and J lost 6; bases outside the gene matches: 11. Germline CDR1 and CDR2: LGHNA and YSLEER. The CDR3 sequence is CASSQGPGLEGPEQYF. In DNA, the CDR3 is TGCGCCAGCAGCCAAGGGCCGGGACTAGAAGGTCCCGAGCAGTACTTC.

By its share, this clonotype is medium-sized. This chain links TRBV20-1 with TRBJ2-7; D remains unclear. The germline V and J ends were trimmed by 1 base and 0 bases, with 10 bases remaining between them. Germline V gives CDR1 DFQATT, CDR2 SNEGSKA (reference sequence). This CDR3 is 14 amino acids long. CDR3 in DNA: TGCAGTGCTAGAGGTAGTTCCCACTCCTACGAGCAGTACTTC. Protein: CSARGSSHSYEQYF.

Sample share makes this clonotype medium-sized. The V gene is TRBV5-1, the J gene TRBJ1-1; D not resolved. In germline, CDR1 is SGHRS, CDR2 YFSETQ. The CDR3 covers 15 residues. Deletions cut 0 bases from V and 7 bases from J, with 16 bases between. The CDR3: CASSLVASSFLEAFF. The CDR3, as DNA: TGCGCCAGCAGCTTGGTGGCTTCCAGCTTCCTTGAAGCTTTCTTT.

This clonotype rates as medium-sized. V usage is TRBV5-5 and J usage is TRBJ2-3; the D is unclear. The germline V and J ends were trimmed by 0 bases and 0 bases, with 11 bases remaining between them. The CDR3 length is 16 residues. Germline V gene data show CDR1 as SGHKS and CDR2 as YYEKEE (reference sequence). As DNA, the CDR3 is TGTGCCAGCAGCTTGGTTTCCCATCCCAGCACAGATACGCAGTATTTT. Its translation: CASSLVSHPSTDTQYF.

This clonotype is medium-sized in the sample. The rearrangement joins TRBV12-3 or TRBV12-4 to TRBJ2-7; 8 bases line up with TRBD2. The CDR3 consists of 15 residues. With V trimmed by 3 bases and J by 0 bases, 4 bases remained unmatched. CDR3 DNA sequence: TGTGCCAGCAGTTTCGGCGGGGGGATCTCCTACGAGCAGTACTTC. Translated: CASSFGGGISYEQYF.

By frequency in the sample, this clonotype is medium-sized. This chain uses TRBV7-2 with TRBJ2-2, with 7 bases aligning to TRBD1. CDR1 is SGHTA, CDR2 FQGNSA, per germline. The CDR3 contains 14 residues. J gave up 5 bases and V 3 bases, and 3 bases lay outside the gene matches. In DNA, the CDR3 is TGTGCCAGCAGCTTCACAGGGGCTACCGGGGAGCTGTTTTTT. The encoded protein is CASSFTGATGELFF.

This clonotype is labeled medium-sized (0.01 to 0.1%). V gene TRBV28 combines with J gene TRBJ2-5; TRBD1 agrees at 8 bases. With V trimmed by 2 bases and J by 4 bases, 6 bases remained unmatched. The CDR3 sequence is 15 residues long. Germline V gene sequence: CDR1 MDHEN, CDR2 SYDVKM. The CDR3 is CASSLRDRFLETQYF. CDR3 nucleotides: TGTGCCAGCAGTTTACGGGACAGGTTTTTAGAGACCCAGTACTTC.

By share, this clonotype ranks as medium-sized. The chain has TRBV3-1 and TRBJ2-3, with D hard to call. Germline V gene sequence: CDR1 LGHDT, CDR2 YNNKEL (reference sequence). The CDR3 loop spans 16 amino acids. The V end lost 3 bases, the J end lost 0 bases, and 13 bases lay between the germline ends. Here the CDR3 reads CASSQASIMSTDTQYF. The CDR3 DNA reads TGTGCCAGCAGCCAGGCGAGCATAATGAGCACAGATACGCAGTATTTT.